This TCR beta chain was obtained from a study of shared clonotypes between healthy human individuals. Clones were read by immunoSEQ multiplex PCR, and TCRdb kept only the in-frame ones, dropping some. The sample lists roughly 700,000 clones; 90% were seen once. A remark on this clone: Its specificity is not known.

Study-wide results and limits: The study found lower generation probabilities in non-shared clonotypes than in those shared by all four donors.

Material for sequencing was memory CD8+ T cells from PBMCs. Subset specified: CD45RO+ cells pooled with CCR7-negative TemRA cells. This receptor was obtained from a man younger than 35 in good health. Some clones in this sample may be carry-over from other donors' samples.

The DNA of the CDR3 is TGTGCCAGCAGCTCTGCAGGGGGTCCCCACTTTGTCGCTTTCTTT. Translating it yields CASSSAGGPHFVAFF. V usage is TRBV7-6 and J usage is TRBJ1-1, with 7 bases that match TRBD1. The ends lost 4 bases at V and 11 bases at J; junction bases unmatched: 16. Germline CDR1 SGHVS, CDR2 FNYEAQ. CDR3 size: 15 residues.